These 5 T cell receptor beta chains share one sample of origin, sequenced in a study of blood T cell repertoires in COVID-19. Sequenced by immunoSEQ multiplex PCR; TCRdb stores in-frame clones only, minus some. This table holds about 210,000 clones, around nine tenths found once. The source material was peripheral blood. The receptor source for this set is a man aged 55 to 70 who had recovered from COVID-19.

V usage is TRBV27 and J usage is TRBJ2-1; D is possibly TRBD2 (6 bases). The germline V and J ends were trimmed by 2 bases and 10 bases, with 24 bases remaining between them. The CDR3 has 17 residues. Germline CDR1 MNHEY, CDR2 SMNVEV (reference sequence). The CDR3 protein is CASSLGLTRPHNVEQFF. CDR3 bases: TGTGCCAGCAGTTTAGGGCTGACTAGGCCCCACAATGTCGAGCAGTTCTTC.

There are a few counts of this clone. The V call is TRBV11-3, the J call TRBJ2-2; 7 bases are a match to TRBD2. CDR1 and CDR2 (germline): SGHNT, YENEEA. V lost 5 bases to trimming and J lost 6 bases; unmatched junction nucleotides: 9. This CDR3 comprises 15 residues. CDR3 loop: CASSAGDGEAGELFF. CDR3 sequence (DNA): TGTGCCAGCAGCGCGGGGGACGGGGAGGCCGGGGAGCTGTTTTTT.

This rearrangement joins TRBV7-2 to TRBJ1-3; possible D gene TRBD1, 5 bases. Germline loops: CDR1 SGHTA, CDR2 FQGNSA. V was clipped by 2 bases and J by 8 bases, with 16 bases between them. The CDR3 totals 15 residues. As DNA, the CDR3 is TGTGCCAGCAGCTTAAGTTACAGGCCCCAGGACACCATATATTTT. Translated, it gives CASSLSYRPQDTIYF.

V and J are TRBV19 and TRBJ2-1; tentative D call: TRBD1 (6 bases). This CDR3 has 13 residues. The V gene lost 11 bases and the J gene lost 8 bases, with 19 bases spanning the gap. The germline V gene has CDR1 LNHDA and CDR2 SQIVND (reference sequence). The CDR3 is CAARGGYGDEQFF. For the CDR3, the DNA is TGTGCCGCTAGAGGGGGTTACGGGGATGAGCAGTTCTTC.

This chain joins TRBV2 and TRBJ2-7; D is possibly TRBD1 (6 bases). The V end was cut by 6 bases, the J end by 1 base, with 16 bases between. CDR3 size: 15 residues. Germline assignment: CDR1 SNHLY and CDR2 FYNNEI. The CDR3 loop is CASSPLGTLSYEQYF. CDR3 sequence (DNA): TGTGCCAGCAGCCCTCTGGGGACATTGTCCTACGAGCAGTACTTC.